The TCR beta chain described here comes from a study of T cell clonality in common variable immunodeficiency. The germline V and J ends were trimmed by 1 base and 4 bases, with 8 bases remaining between them. The germline gives CDR1 SNHLY, CDR2 FYNNEI. The CDR3 spans 14 residues. Overall study findings and caveats: The cause of increased CVID clonality remains unclear without subpopulation sequencing.

Each donor provided 5 to 8 ml of heparinized whole blood. Control and CVID samples contributed equal amounts of genomic DNA. This table comes from immunoSEQ multiplex PCR, and its TCRdb copy is limited to in-frame clones, with some not included. Listed for the sample are 50,000 or so clones, none seen a single time. This clone was recorded many times. The antigen remains unidentified. The CDR3 is cut off 3 residues early in the read; its end comes from the germline J gene. The gene calls are TRBV2 and TRBJ1-3; no clear D gene. This clonotype was sampled from a person between 18 and 75 years old in good health. The sample taken for sequencing was peripheral blood mononuclear cells. CDR3 DNA (partial): TGTGCCAGCAGTGAAGGGAGGGCCGGAAACACC. The encoded protein is CASSEGRAGNT. The full CDR3 reads CASSEGRAGNTIYF. Full variable domain (remainder filled in from reference TRBV2 and TRBJ1-3): EPEVTQTPSHQVTQMGQEVILRCVPISNHLYFYWYRQILGQKVEFLVSFYNNEISEKSEIFDDQFSVERPDGSNFTLKIRSTKLEDSAMYFCASSEGRAGNTIYFGEGSWLTVV.